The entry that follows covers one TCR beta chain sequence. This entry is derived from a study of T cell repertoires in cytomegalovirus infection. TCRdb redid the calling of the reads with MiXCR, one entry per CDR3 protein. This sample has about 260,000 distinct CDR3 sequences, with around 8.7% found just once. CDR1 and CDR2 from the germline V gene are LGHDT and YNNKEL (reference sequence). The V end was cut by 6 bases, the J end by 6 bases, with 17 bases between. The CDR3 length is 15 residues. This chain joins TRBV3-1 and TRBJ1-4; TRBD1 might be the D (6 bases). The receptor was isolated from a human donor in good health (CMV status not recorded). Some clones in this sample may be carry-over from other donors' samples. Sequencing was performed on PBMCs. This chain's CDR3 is CASSPAGGAYEKLFF. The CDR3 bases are TGTGCCAGCAGTCCGGCCGGGGGCGCCTATGAAAAACTGTTTTTT.